This T cell receptor beta chain is drawn from a study of lymphopenia after photon versus proton radiotherapy. With regard to this clone: Its specificity is unknown.

Clones were sequenced by immunoSEQ multiplex PCR, and TCRdb holds only the in-frame ones, with some missing. Counted here are around 66,000 clones, around 88% occurring once; the ten biggest clones make up roughly 2%. The germline V and J ends were trimmed by 8 bases and 8 bases, with 18 bases remaining between them. This CDR3 is built from 13 residues. Germline loops: CDR1 MNHEY, CDR2 SMNVEV (reference sequence). Study conclusions and caveats: Survival link was tested only in deceased patients; proton benefit remains a possibility.

The sequences come from peripheral blood, collected from a patient treated with photon-based radiotherapy. This TCR came from a man aged 35-49 years with gastric cancer. This chain joins TRBV27 and TRBJ1-1, with D possibly TRBD1 on 6 matching bases. The CDR3 sequence: CASSSRGGAEAFF. CDR3 DNA sequence: TGTGCCAGCTCCAGCCGGGGGGGGGCAGAAGCTTTCTTT.